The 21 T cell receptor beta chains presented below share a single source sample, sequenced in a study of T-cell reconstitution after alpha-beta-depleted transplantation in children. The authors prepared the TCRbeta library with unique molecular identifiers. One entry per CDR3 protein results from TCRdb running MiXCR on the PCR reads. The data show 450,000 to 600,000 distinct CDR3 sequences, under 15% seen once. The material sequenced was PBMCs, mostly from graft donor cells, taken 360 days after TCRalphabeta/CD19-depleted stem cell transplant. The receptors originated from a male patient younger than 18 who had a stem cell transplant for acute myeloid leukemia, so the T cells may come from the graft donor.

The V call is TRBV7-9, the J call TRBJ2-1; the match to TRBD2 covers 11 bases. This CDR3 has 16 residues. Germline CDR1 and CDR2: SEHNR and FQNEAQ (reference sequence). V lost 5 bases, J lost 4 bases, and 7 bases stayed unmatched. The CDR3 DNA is TGTGCCAGCAGCGCTACCGGGACTAGCGGATACAATGAGCAGTTCTTC. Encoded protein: CASSATGTSGYNEQFF.

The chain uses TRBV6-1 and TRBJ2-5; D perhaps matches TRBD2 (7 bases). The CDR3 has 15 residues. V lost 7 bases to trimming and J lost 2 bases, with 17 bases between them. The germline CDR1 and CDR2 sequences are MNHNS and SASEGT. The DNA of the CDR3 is TGTGCCAGCAACCTACTAGGGGGGGGACAAGAGACCCAGTACTTC. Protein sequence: CASNLLGGGQETQYF.

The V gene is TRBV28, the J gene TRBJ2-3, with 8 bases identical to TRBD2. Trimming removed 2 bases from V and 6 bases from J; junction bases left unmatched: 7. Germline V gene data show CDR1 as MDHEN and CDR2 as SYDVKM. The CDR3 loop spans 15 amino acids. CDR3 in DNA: TGTGCCAGCAGTTTACTAGCGGGCCTCTGGGATACGCAGTATTTT. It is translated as CASSLLAGLWDTQYF.

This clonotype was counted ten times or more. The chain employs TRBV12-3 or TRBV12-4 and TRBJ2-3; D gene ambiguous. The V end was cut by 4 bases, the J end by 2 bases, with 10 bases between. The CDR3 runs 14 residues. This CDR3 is CASSSWAHTDTQYF. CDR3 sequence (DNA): TGTGCCAGCAGTTCCTGGGCGCACACAGATACGCAGTATTTT.

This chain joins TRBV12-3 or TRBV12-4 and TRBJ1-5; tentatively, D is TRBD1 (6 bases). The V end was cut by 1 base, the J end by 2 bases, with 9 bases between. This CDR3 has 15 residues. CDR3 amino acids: CASSLGGPRNQPQHF. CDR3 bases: TGTGCCAGCAGTTTAGGGGGGCCTCGCAATCAGCCCCAGCATTTT.

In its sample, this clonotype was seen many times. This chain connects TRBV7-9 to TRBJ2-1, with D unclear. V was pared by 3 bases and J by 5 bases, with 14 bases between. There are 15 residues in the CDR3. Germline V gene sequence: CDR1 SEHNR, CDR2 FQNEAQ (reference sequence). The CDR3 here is CASSLVAPAHNEQFF. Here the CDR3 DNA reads TGTGCCAGCAGCTTGGTAGCTCCAGCGCACAATGAGCAGTTCTTC.

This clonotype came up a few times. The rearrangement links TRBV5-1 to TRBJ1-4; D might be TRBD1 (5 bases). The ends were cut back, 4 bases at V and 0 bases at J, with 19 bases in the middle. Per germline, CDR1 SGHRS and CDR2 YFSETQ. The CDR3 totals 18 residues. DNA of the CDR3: TGCGCCAGCAGCCGGGACGTTCGTGGGATTGCAACTAATGAAAAACTGTTTTTT. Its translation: CASSRDVRGIATNEKLFF.

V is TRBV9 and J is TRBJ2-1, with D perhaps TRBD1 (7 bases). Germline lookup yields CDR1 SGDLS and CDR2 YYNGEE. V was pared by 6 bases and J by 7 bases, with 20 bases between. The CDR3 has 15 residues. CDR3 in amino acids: CASTQGGGQQNEQFF. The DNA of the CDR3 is TGTGCCAGCACCCAGGGGGGCGGTCAACAGAATGAGCAGTTCTTC.

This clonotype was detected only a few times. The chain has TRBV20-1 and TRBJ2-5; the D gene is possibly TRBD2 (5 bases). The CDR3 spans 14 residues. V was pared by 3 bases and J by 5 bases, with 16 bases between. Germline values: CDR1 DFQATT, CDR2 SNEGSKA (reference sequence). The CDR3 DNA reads TGCAGTGCTAGTTGGGAGTGGGCGAGGGAGACCCAGTACTTC. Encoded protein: CSASWEWARETQYF.

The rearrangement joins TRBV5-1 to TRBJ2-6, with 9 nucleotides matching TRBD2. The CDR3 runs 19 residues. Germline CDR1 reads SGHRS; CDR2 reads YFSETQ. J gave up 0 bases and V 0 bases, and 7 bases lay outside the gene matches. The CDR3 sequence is CASSLGELAGLSGANVLTF. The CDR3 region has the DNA TGCGCCAGCAGCTTGGGGGAACTAGCGGGCCTCTCTGGGGCCAACGTCCTGACTTTC.

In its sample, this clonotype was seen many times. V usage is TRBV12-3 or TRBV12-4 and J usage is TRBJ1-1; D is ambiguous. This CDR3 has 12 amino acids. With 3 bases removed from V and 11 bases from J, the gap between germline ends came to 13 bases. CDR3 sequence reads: CASSLTGWEAFF. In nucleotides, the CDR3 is TGTGCCAGCAGTTTGACGGGTTGGGAGGCTTTCTTT.

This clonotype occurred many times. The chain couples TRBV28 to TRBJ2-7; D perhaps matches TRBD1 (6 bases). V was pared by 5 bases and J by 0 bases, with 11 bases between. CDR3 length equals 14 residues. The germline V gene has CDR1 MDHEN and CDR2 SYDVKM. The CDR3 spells CASSPRQDSYEQYF. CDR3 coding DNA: TGTGCCAGCAGTCCCCGACAGGACTCCTACGAGCAGTACTTC. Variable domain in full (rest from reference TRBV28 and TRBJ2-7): DVKVTQSSRYLVKRTGEKVFLECVQDMDHENMFWYRQDPGLGLRLIYFSYDVKMKEKGDIPEGYSVSREKKERFSLILESASTNQTSMYLCASSPRQDSYEQYFGPGTRLTVT.

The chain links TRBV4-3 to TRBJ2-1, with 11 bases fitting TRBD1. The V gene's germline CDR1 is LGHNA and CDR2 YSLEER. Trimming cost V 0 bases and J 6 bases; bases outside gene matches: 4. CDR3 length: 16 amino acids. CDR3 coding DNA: TGCGCCAGCAGCCAAGATATGGACAGGGGGCTCAATGAGCAGTTCTTC. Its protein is CASSQDMDRGLNEQFF.

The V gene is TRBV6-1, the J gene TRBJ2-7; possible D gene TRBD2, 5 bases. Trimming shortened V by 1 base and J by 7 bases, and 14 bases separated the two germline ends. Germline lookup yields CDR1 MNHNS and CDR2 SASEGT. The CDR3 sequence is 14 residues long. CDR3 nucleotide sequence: TGTGCCAGCAGTGAAGTTCTGAGGGTGGGAGAGCAGTACTTC. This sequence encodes CASSEVLRVGEQYF.

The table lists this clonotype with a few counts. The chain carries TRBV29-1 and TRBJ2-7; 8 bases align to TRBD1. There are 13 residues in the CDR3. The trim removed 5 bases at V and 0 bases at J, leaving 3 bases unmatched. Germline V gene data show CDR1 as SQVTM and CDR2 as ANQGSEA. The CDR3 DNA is TGCAGCGTTCGGGACAGGACCTCCTACGAGCAGTACTTC. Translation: CSVRDRTSYEQYF.

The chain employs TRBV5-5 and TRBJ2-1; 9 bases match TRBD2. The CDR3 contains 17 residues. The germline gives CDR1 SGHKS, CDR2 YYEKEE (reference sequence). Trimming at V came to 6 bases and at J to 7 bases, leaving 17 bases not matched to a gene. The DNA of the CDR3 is TGTGCCAGCACCGTGGTAGGGGGACTAGCCGGCGGGAATGAGCAGTTCTTC. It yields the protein CASTVVGGLAGGNEQFF.

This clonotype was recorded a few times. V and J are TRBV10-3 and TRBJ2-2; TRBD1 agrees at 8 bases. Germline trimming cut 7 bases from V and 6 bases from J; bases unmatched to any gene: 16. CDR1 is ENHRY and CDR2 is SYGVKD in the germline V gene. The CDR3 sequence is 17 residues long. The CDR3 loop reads CAITPVVIQGVAGELFF. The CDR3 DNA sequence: TGTGCCATCACGCCCGTAGTTATACAGGGGGTTGCCGGGGAGCTGTTTTTT.

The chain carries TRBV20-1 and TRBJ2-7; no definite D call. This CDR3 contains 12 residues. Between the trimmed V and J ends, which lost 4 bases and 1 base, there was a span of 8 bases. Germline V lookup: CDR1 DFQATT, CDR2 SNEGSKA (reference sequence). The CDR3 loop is CSAKTHSYEQYF. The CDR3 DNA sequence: TGCAGTGCTAAAACTCATTCCTACGAGCAGTACTTC.

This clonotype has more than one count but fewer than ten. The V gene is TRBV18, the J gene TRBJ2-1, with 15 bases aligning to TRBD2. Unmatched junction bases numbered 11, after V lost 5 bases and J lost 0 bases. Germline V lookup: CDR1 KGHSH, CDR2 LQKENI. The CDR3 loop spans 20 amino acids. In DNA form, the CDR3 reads TGTGCCAGCTCAGCAATCGGACTAGCGGGAGGGATACACTCCTACAATGAGCAGTTCTTC. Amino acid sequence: CASSAIGLAGGIHSYNEQFF.

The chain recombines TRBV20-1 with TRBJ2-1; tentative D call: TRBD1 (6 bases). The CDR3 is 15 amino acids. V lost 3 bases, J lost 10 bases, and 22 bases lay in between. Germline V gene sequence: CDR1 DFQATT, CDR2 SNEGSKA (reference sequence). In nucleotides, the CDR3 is TGCAGTGCTAGCCCCCCTTGGGGGCGTGCAGACGAGCAGTTCTTC. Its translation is CSASPPWGRADEQFF.

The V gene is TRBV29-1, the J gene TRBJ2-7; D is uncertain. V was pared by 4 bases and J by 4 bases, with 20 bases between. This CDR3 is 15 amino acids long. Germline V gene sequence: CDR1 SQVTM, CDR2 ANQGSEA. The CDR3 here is CSVAYIPVKGYEQYF. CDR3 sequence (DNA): TGCAGCGTTGCTTATATACCCGTGAAGGGTTACGAGCAGTACTTC.